A selection of T cell receptor beta chains follows, all from one sample in a study of shared clonotypes between healthy human individuals. Measured with immunoSEQ multiplex PCR; TCRdb has only the in-frame clones, and not every one. The sample includes millions of clones, 90% to 95% of them seen just once. Material for sequencing was naive CD4+ T cells sorted from blood. All receptors come from a man younger than 35 in good health. Both conserved end residues are part of each CDR3. Fields, in order: clone size, V gene, J gene, D gene, CDR3 DNA, CDR3 protein. A D gene is named only where the DNA matches it firmly. Some rows mark clone size as missing; the rest say once, few, many or name a class of expanded clone.

once	TRBV11-3	TRBJ1-5	.	TGTGCCAGCAGCTTTATGGGCTTCAGCAATCAGCCCCAGCATTTT	CASSFMGFSNQPQHF
.	TRBV7-9	TRBJ1-2	.	TGTGCCAGCACCGACGACGGACAAAGGGGCTACACCTTC	CASTDDGQRGYTF
.	TRBV6-5	TRBJ1-2	.	TGTGCCAGCAGTTACGGAGTCAACTATGGCTACACCTTC	CASSYGVNYGYTF
.	TRBV28	TRBJ2-3	.	TGTGCCAGTGCTCCGGGACACTTCACAGATACGCAGTATTTT	CASAPGHFTDTQYF
.	TRBV5-1	TRBJ2-5	.	TGCGCCAGCAGCATACTCCCGACAGCTCAAGAGACCCAGTACTTC	CASSILPTAQETQYF
.	TRBV10-3	TRBJ2-7	.	TGTGCCATCAGTGAGGGGACAATCGAGCAGTACTTC	CAISEGTIEQYF
.	TRBV4-1	TRBJ2-5	TRBD2	TGCGCCAGCAGCCAAGATCTCCTAGCGGGGGGGTACCAAGAGACCCAGTACTTC	CASSQDLLAGGYQETQYF
.	TRBV7-2	TRBJ2-4	.	TGTGCCAGCAGCTTAACAAGCCTACGGCAAAACATTCAGTACTTC	CASSLTSLRQNIQYF
.	TRBV4-1	TRBJ2-5	.	TGCGCCAGCAGTCAAGAGGCCGGCAGACCCCCGACATGGACCCAGTACTTC	CASSQEAGRPPTWTQYF
.	TRBV19	TRBJ1-2	.	TGTGCCAGTAAGTCATCTGGCTACACCTTC	CASKSSGYTF
.	TRBV2	TRBJ2-5	.	TGTGCCAGCGGCCCGGACTTATCCCAAGAGACCCAGTACTTC	CASGPDLSQETQYF
.	TRBV2	TRBJ1-1	.	TGTGCCAGCAGTGAACGGGGGAACACTGAAGCTTTCTTT	CASSERGNTEAFF
.	TRBV6-5	TRBJ2-7	TRBD1	TGTGCCAGCAGTTCCTCCGGGACAGGGTCCTACGAGCAGTACTTC	CASSSSGTGSYEQYF
.	TRBV6-5	TRBJ1-1	.	TGTGCCAGCAGTTATCAAGGGCGGATAACTGAAGCTTTCTTT	CASSYQGRITEAFF
.	TRBV27	TRBJ2-7	.	TGTGCCAGCAGTTTATCCTTGGGCAGGGCCGAGCAGTACTTC	CASSLSLGRAEQYF
.	TRBV28	TRBJ2-5	TRBD1	TGTGCCAGCAGACAGGACAGGGGAATAGGGACCCAGTACTTC	CASRQDRGIGTQYF
.	TRBV10-3	TRBJ2-1	.	TGTGCCATCAGTGAAGGGACGAGTATTCAGTTCTTC	CAISEGTSIQFF
.	TRBV9	TRBJ2-3	TRBD2	TGTGCCAGCAGCGTAGATGGGGGGACTAAGGGACTCACAGATACGCAGTATTTT	CASSVDGGTKGLTDTQYF
.	TRBV10-2	TRBJ2-1	TRBD2	TGCGCCAGCGGGAGTGTGCTAGCGGGGGGCGGGGAGCAGTTCTTC	CASGSVLAGGGEQFF
.	TRBV6-5	TRBJ2-7	.	TGTGCCAGCAGTTACCAGGGGCGCGGCACCTACGAGCAGTACTTC	CASSYQGRGTYEQYF
.	TRBV19	TRBJ2-2	.	TGTGCCAGTAGTATAGATACGATAGCCGGGGAGCTGTTTTTT	CASSIDTIAGELFF
.	TRBV7-2	TRBJ1-2	TRBD1	TGTGCCAGCAGCTTAGACAGGGGGCCTTATGGCTACACCTTC	CASSLDRGPYGYTF
.	TRBV28	TRBJ1-5	TRBD1	TGTGCCAGCAATCGACAGGGGGCTTTTAATCAGCCCCAGCATTTT	CASNRQGAFNQPQHF